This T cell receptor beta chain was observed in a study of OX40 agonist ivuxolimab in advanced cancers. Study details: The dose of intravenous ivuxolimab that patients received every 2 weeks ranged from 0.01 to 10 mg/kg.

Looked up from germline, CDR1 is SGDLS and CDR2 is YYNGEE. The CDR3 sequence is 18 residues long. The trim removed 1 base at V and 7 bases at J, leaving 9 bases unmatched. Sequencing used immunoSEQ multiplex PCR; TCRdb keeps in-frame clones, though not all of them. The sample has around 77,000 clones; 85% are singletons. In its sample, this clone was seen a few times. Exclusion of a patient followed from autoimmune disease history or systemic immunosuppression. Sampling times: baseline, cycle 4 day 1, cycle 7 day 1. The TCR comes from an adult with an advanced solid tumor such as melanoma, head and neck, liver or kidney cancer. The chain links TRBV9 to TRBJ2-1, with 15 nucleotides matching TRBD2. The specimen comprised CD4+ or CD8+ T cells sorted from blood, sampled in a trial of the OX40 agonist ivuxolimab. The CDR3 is CASSVTGTSGGRYNEQFF. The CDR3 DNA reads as TGTGCCAGCAGCGTAACGGGGACTAGCGGGGGGAGATATAATGAGCAGTTCTTC.